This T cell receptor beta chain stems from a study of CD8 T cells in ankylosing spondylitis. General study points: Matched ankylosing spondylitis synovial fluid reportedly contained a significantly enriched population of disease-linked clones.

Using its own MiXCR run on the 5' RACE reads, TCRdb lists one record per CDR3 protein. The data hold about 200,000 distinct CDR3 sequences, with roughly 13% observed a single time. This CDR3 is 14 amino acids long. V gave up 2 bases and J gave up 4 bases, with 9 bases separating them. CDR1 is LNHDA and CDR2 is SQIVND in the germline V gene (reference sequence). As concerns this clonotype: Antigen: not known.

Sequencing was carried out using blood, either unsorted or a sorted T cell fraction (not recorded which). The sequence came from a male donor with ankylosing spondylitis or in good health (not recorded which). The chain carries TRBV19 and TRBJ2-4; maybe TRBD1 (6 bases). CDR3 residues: CASSIQGTKNIQYF. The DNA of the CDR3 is TGTGCCAGTAGTATACAGGGGACGAAAAACATTCAGTACTTC.